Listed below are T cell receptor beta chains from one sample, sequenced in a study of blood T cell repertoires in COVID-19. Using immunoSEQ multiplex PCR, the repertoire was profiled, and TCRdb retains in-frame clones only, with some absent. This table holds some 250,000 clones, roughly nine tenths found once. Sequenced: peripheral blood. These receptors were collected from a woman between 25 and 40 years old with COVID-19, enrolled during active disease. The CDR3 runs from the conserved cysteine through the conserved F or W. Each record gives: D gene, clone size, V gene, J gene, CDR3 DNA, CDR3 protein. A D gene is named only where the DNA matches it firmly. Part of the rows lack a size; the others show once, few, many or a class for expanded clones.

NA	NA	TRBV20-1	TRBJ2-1	TGCAGTGCAATATACAATGAGCAGTTCTTC	CSAIYNEQFF
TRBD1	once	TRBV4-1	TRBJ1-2	TGCGCCAGCAGCCAAGATTGGACAGGGGGTAGCTACACCTTC	CASSQDWTGGSYTF
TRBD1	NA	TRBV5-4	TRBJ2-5	TGTGCCAGCAGCCGCGGACAGGGAGAGGGGACCCAGTACTTC	CASSRGQGEGTQYF
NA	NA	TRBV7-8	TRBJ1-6	TGTGCCAGCAGCTTAGCCGGGGGGGGCCCCTATAATTCACCCCTCCACTTT	CASSLAGGGPYNSPLHF
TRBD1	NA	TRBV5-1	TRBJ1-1	TGCGCCAGCAGCTTGTTTAAGGGGGCGAGGGACACTGAAGCTTTCTTT	CASSLFKGARDTEAFF
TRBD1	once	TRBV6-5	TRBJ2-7	TGTGCCAGCAGCCGACAGGGCTCCTACGAGCAGTACTTC	CASSRQGSYEQYF
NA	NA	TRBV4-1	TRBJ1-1	TGCGCCAGCAGGCGCCCCGGGGGGCAGGTCACTGAAGCTTTCTTT	CASRRPGGQVTEAFF
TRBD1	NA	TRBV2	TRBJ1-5	TGTGCCAGCAGTTGGGACAGCCTCAATCAGCCCCAGCATTTT	CASSWDSLNQPQHF
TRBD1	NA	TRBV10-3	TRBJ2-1	TGTGCCATCAGTGACAACCGGGACAGGGCACACAATGAGCAGTTCTTC	CAISDNRDRAHNEQFF
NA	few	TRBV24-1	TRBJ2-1	TGTGCCACCAGTGATCGATCGGGGAGCTCCTACAATGAGCAGTTCTTC	CATSDRSGSSYNEQFF
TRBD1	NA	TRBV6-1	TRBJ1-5	TGTGCCAGCAGTGAAGGGACAGGAACTTATCAGCCCCAGCATTTT	CASSEGTGTYQPQHF
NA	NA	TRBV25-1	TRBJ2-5	TGTGCCAGCAGTGAATCAGGGTGGGGAGAGACCCAGTACTTC	CASSESGWGETQYF
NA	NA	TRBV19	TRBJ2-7	TGTGCCAGTAAAATTGCGGATACCTCCTACGAGCAGTACTTC	CASKIADTSYEQYF
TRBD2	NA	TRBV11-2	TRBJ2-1	TGTGCCAGCAGCTTAGAGGGACTAGCCTACAATGAGCAGTTCTTC	CASSLEGLAYNEQFF
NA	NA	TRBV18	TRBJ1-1	TGTGCCAGCTCACGACTGGAGAACACTGAAGCTTTCTTT	CASSRLENTEAFF
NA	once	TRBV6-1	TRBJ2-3	TGTGCCAGCAGTGAAGTAGTTCCAGATACGCAGTATTTT	CASSEVVPDTQYF
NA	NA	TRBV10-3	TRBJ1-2	TGTGCCATCAGTGCCCCTGCAGACTGGTATGGCTACACCTTC	CAISAPADWYGYTF
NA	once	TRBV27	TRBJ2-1	TGTGCCAGCAGTTTACAGGGGTACTACAATGAGCAGTTCTTC	CASSLQGYYNEQFF
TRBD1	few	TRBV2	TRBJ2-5	TGTGCCAGCAATCCAGGGGGCGGGCGGCAGACCCAGTACTTC	CASNPGGGRQTQYF
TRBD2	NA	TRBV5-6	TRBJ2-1	TGTGCCAGCAGCTTGGGACTAGCGGGGAACTACAATGAGCAGTTCTTC	CASSLGLAGNYNEQFF
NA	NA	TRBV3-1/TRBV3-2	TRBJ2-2	TGTGCCAGCAGCCGGGCAGGGGAGTCCGGGGAGCTGTTTTTT	CASSRAGESGELFF
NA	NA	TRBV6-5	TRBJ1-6	TGTGCCAGCCATAAAGGGGGTGGAAATTCACCCCTCCACTTT	CASHKGGGNSPLHF
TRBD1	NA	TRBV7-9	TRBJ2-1	TGTGCCAGCAGCTTAGGGACAGGGAAATCCTACAATGAGCAGTTCTTC	CASSLGTGKSYNEQFF
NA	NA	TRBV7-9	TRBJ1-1	TGTGCCAGCAGCTTAGAGGGACCGGGAGGGGAAACTTTCTTT	CASSLEGPGGETFF
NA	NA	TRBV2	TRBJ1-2	TGTGCCAGCAGTGAAGCGCCAGCAGGGCCGATATATGGCTACACCTTC	CASSEAPAGPIYGYTF
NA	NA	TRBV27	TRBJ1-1	TGTGCCAGCAGTTTACTTATGGGGGAGGGTGAAGCTTTCTTT	CASSLLMGEGEAFF
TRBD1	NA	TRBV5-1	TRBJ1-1	TGCGCCAGCAGCTTGGTGACAGGGGCTGGTCCTGAAGCTTTCTTT	CASSLVTGAGPEAFF
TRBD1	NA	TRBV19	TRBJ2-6	TGTGCCAGTAGTTATAGACAGGGATACTCTGGGGCCAACGTCCTGACTTTC	CASSYRQGYSGANVLTF
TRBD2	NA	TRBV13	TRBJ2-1	TGTGCCAGCAGCTTGGGGCGGGGGGTCTACAATGAGCAGTTCTTC	CASSLGRGVYNEQFF
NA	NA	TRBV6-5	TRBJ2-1	TGTGCCAGCACCCTTCAGGGTGGTGAGCAGTTCTTC	CASTLQGGEQFF
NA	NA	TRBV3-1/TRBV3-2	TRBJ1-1	TGTGCCAGTACACAGGGCACTGAAGCTTTCTTT	CASTQGTEAFF
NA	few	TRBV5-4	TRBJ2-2	TGTGCCAGCAGCTTGGAGGCGGGGCCCACCGGGGAGCTGTTTTTT	CASSLEAGPTGELFF
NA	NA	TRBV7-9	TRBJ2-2	TGTGCCAGCAGCTTTGAGTCTTCGAGCACCGGGGAGCTGTTTTTT	CASSFESSSTGELFF
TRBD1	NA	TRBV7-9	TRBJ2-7	TGTGCCAGCAGCACAGGGGCCAGGTACGAGCAGTACTTC	CASSTGARYEQYF
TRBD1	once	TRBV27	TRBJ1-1	TGTGCCAGCAGTCTCAACAGGGGTATCACTGAAGCTTTCTTT	CASSLNRGITEAFF
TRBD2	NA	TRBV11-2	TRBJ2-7	TGTGCCAGCAGCCCTAGCGGGGGCGAATACGAGCAGTACTTC	CASSPSGGEYEQYF
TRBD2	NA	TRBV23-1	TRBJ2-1	TGCGCCAGCAGTCGAGCAGGGGGCACTAGCGGGGATGCCTACAATGAGCAGTTCTTC	CASSRAGGTSGDAYNEQFF
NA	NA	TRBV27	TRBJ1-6	TGTGCCACCTCGGGAGGGGGGTGGAATTCACCCCTCCACTTT	CATSGGGWNSPLHF
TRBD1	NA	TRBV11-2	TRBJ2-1	TGTGCCAGCAGCTGGCCCCGCTTCGGGACAGCCTACAATGAGCAGTTCTTC	CASSWPRFGTAYNEQFF
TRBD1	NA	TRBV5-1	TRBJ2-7	TGCGCCAGCAGACATGAGACAGGGCTCTACGAGCAGTACTTC	CASRHETGLYEQYF
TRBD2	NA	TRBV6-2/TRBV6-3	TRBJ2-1	TGTGCCAGCAGTTACGACTACGTCGTAGGGACTAGCGGGGGGTTATACAATGAGCAGTTCTTC	CASSYDYVVGTSGGLYNEQFF
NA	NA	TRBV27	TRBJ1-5	TGTGCCAGCAGCCCCGAAGGGACTCCGAGGCCCCAGCATTTT	CASSPEGTPRPQHF
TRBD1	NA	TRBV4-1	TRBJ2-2	TGCGCCAGCAGCCCGCAAATGGCCGGGACAGGGAACACCGGGGAGCTGTTTTTT	CASSPQMAGTGNTGELFF
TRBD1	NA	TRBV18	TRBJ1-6	TGTGCCAGCTCACTCAAGTCCGACAGGGGATTAGGTTCACCCCTCCACTTT	CASSLKSDRGLGSPLHF
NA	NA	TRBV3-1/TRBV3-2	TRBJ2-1	TGTGCCAGCAGCCCATTCCGGGGGTTAGGGCAGTTCTTC	CASSPFRGLGQFF
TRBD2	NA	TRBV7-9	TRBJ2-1	TGTGCCAGCAGCTACGGGACTAGCGAGCACAATGAGCAGTTCTTC	CASSYGTSEHNEQFF
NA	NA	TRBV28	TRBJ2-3	TGTGCCAGCAGTCCCCGTGCTCCCTATAGCACAGATACGCAGTATTTT	CASSPRAPYSTDTQYF
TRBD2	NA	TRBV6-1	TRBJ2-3	TGTGCCAGCAGTGAAGCAGCGGGGGGGCAGGGCACAGATACGCAGTATTTT	CASSEAAGGQGTDTQYF
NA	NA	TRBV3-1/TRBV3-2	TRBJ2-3	TGTGCCAGCAGCCAAGTACTTCATACGGGTACAGATACGCAGTATTTT	CASSQVLHTGTDTQYF
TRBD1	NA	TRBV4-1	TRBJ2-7	TGCGCCAGCAGCCGGGGACAGGGTGGTTCTCTCGCCTACGAGCAGTACTTC	CASSRGQGGSLAYEQYF
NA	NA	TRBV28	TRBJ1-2	TGTGCCAGCAGTTTAACCGGGACCCAGGGGGGCTACACCTTC	CASSLTGTQGGYTF
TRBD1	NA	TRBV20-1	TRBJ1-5	TGCAGTGCTAGTCGGACAGGGCAACGGAATCAGCCCCAGCATTTT	CSASRTGQRNQPQHF
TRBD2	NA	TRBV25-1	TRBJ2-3	TGTGCCAGCAGTGGAGGGGCCCCGGGACTAGCTTCGTATACGCAGTATTTT	CASSGGAPGLASYTQYF